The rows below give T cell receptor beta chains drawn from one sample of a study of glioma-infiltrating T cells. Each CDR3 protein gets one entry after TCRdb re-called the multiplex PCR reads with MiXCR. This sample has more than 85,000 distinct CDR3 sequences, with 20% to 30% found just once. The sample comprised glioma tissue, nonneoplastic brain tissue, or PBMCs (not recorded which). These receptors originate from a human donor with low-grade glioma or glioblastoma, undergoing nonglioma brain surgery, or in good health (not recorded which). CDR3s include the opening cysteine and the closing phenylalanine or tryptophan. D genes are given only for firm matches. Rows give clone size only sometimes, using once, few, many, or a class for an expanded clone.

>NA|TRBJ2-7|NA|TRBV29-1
TGCAGCGTTGATAGGGGGACCCCTTCTCAGCAGTACTTC
CSVDRGTPSQQYF
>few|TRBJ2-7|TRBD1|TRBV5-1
TGCGCCAGCAGCAGTGGACAGGGGCCTTCCTACGAGCAGTACTTC
CASSSGQGPSYEQYF
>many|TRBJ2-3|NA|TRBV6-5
TGTGCCAGCAGTTACTCGAGAGGGGCCGCGACAGATACGCAGTATTTT
CASSYSRGAATDTQYF
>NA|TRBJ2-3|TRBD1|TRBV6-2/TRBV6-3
TGTGCAAGAAGGACAGGGCCGAGCACAGATACGCAGTATTTT
CARRTGPSTDTQYF
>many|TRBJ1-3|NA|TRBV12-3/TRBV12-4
TGTGCCAGCAGCACTCAGGGGCGGCACACCATATATTTT
CASSTQGRHTIYF
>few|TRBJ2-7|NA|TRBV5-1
TGCGCCAGCAGCCCCCGGGGCGTCGACTACGAGCAGTACTTC
CASSPRGVDYEQYF
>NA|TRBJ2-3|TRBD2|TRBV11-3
TGTGCCAGCAGGTCAGGACTAGCGGGTCTAAGCACAGATACGCAGTATTTT
CASRSGLAGLSTDTQYF
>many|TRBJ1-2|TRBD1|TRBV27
TGTGCCAGCAGTTACTCCGGGACAGGTCCACTAAACTATGGCTACACCTTC
CASSYSGTGPLNYGYTF
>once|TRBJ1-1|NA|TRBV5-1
TGCGCCAGCAGCTTGGCCCCAGGGGTTATCACTGAAGCTTTCTTT
CASSLAPGVITEAFF
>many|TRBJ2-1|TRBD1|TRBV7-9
TGTGCCAGCAGCCAAAAACCCGGGACAGGGAATGAGCAGTTCTTC
CASSQKPGTGNEQFF
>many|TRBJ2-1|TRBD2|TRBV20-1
TGCAGTGCTAGAGAACTAGCGGGGGAAGGGATTGAGCAGTTCTTC
CSARELAGEGIEQFF
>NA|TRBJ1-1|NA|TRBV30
TGTGCCTGGAGTGTTTCGGCGACAGACCGAGGTTTT
CAWSVSATDRGF
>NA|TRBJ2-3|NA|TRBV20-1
TGCAGTGCTAGGGGCCCGGGACAAGATACGCAGTATTTT
CSARGPGQDTQYF
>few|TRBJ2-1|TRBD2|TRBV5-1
TGCGCCAGCAGCCAATACAATTTAGCGGGGGACTACAATGAGCAGTTCTTC
CASSQYNLAGDYNEQFF
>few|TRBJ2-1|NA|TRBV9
TGTGCCAGCAGCCCCCGTTCTCGCAATGAGCAGTTCTTC
CASSPRSRNEQFF
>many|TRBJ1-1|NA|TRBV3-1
TGTGCCAGCAGCCAAGTTAAGGGAGGGATGAACACTGAAGCTTTCTTT
CASSQVKGGMNTEAFF
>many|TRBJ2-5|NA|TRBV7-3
TGTGCCAGCAGCTTAACTAATCCCGAGACCCAGTACTTC
CASSLTNPETQYF
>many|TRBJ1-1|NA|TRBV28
TGTGCCAGCAACCTTCGCACTGAAGCTTTCTTT
CASNLRTEAFF
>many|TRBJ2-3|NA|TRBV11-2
TGTGCCAGCGGCCTCCCCGGAGCGGATACGCAGTATTTT
CASGLPGADTQYF
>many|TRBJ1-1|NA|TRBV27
TGTGCCAGCACCCGAAAACAGGGGAACACTGAAGCTTTCTTT
CASTRKQGNTEAFF
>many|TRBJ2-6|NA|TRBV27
TGTGCCAGCGGACAAGACAGGTTCTCTGGGGCCAACGTCCTGACTTTC
CASGQDRFSGANVLTF
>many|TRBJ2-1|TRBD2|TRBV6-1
TGTGCCAGCAGCCCAGGGACTAGCGGGATGACCTACAATGAGCAGTTCTTC
CASSPGTSGMTYNEQFF
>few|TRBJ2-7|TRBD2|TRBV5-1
TGCGCCAGCAACCCGGGACTAGCGGGGGCCACGATCTACGAGCAGTACTTC
CASNPGLAGATIYEQYF
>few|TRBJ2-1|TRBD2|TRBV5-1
TGCGCCACCCGTCCGGGACTAGCTGTGTACAATGAGCAGTTCTTC
CATRPGLAVYNEQFF
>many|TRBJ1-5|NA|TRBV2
TGTGCCAGCAGTGAAGGTCAATATCAGCCCCAGCATTTT
CASSEGQYQPQHF
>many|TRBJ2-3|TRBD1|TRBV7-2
TGTGCCAGCAGCTTCGGGGACAGGGATGCAGATACGCAGTATTTT
CASSFGDRDADTQYF
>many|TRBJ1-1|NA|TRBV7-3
TGTGCCAGCAGCCCGGACGGGGCTTTGAACACTGAAGCTTTCTTT
CASSPDGALNTEAFF
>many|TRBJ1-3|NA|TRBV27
TGTGCCAGCAGTTTATCGAGAGCGGGAAACACCATATATTTT
CASSLSRAGNTIYF
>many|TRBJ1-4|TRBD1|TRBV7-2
TGTGCCAGCAGCTCGGGACAGGCGTACGAAAAACTGTTTTTT
CASSSGQAYEKLFF
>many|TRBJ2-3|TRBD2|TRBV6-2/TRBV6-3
TGTGCCAGCACCGGTAGCGGGAGAGGAGATACGCAGTATTTT
CASTGSGRGDTQYF
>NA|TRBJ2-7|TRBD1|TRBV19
TGTGCCAGTAGTATAGAGGGCACAGGGGGCCAGCAGTACTTC
CASSIEGTGGQQYF
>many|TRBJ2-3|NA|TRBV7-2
TGTGCCAGCAGACCCCAAGATACGCAGTATTTT
CASRPQDTQYF
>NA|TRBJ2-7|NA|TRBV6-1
TGTGCCAGCGGGGGGCCCCCCTACGAGCAGTACTTC
CASGGPPYEQYF
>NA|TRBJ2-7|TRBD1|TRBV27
TGTGCCAGCAGAACCCAGGGGGTAGCTGAGCAATACTTC
CASRTQGVAEQYF
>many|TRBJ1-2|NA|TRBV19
TGTGCCAGTAGTATATCGGGGTACGGCTATGGCTACACCTTC
CASSISGYGYGYTF
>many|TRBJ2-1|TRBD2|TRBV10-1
TGCGCCAGCAGTGACCCGGGGACTAGGGTGTTCTTC
CASSDPGTRVFF
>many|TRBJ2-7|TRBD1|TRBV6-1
TGTGCCAGCAGTACAGGACAGGGCAACGAGCAGTACTTC
CASSTGQGNEQYF
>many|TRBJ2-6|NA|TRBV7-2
TGTGCCAGCAGCACCATAAAGTACGGGGCCAACGTCCTGACTTTC
CASSTIKYGANVLTF
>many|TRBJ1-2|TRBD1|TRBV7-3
TGTGCCAGCAGCTCGCCGGGACAGGATCTCTATGGCTACACCTTC
CASSSPGQDLYGYTF
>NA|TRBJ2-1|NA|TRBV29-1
NA
CSVGGGTSYNEHFF
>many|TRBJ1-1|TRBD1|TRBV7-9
TGTGCCAGCAGCCCCCCGACAGGGAGGAACACTGAAGCTTTCTTT
CASSPPTGRNTEAFF
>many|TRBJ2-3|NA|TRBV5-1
TGCGCCAGCAGCCAACAGGGTCCGACTACAGATACGCAGTATTTT
CASSQQGPTTDTQYF
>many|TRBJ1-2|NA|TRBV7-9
TGTGCCAGCAGCTTAGGAGACAACACCATCCCCTATGGCTACACCTTC
CASSLGDNTIPYGYTF
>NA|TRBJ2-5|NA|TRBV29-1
TGCAGCGTTGAAGCCGCAGGGTTAAGGGAGAGCCAGTACTTC
CSVEAAGLRESQYF
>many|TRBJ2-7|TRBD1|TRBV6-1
TGTGCCAGCAGTTCCTCAGGGGGCATCTACGAGCAGTACTTC
CASSSSGGIYEQYF
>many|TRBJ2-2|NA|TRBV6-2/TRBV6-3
TGTGCCAGCAGTTACTCTGATACGGGACGATTTGGGGAGCTGTTTTTT
CASSYSDTGRFGELFF
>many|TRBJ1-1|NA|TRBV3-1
TGTGCCAGCAGGGAGGTCGGCACTGAAGCTTTCTTT
CASREVGTEAFF
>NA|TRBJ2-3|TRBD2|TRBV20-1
TGCAGTGCCCGACGGACTAGCGGGGGGGCAGATACGCAGTATTTT
CSARRTSGGADTQYF
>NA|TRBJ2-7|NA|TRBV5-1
TGCGCCAGCAGCTTTTTTGGGGGCTCCTACAATGAGCAGTACTTC
CASSFFGGSYNEQYF